This T cell receptor (beta chain) appears in the sequencing data of a study of cytomegalovirus exposure and HLA in healthy donors (dated by TCRdb to about 2017). Looking at the study overall: In an earlier analysis of under 600 of the donors, 276 Gb of sequence data and 100 million or so unique TCR beta sequences from roughly 180 million T cells were reported. All discovery cohort repertoires had been generated on a single sequencing platform. The aim of the study was to test whether cataloging public T cell receptors could identify signatures of past pathogen exposure. In an earlier analysis of a few hundred of the donors, high-throughput TCR beta sequencing was used to judge whether each TCR beta V gene segment behaved as functional or pseudogenic. To predict cytomegalovirus infection status, the study combined high-throughput TCR immunosequencing, statistical association of individual TCRs with disease status, and machine learning. A separate validation cohort of more than 100 different subjects was used in addition to the approximately 700-subject first cohort. In the later analysis, no new phenotypic data were used to find candidate immune exposures; instead, reliance was placed on TCR beta sequences and their occurrence across donors. The study used immunosequencing to profile the T cell repertoires of under 700 subjects and linked those repertoires to cytomegalovirus serostatus. An early release covering over 500 HLA-typed donors comprised approximately 290 gigabases of sequencing data and around 80 million unique TCR sequences. The number of donors typed differed by locus, with 629-630 for A, B, C, DRB1 and DQB1, roughly 550 for DQA1, over 600 for DPA1, and about 450 for DPB1. HLA typing covered class I and class II loci at four-digit resolution. Donor age, sex, ethnicity and CMV serostatus were compiled together with the repertoire data. Of the roughly 430 genotyped donors, approximately 83% fell in the genetic ancestry cluster associated with self-reported Caucasian donors. About five DR-DQ haplotypes were handled as single units for association and clustering because linkage in the cohort was strong. In a later genetic analysis, genome-wide SNP genotypes for about 60% of the 666 donors were used, and that subset was treated as a discovery cohort. Among almost 400 genotyped donors of the cohort, an average of around 240,000 unique TCR beta nucleotide sequences were sequenced per donor, around 20% of them non-productive. A later analysis re-examined previously published TCR beta repertoires from 610 or so donors and added high-resolution HLA genotyping to investigate patterns of TCR occurrence. Broad study findings and their caveats: Because counts were too low, seventeen rarely observed V segments, including chromosome 9 orphons, were left out of the earlier analysis of about 500 of the donors. In vitro tests confirmed that a few of the cytomegalovirus-associated TCR beta chains recognize cytomegalovirus antigens. At a false discovery rate of 0.05, a later analysis linked some 18,000 TCR beta sequences to specific HLA alleles. The authors suggested that the approach could potentially be extended to other disease states and immunological phenotypes. Compared with the roughly 720-donor mean, donors in an Asian-associated ancestry cluster had fewer N-insertions in productive TCRs, according to a later genetic analysis. The classifier was reported to diagnose cytomegalovirus status with high specificity and sensitivity in both the original cohort and the validation cohort. Because some donors lacked HLA typing at each locus, the association tests relied only on the typed subset. In a later analysis, HLA-associated TCR beta chains were found to be more clonally expanded and to have lower generation probabilities than equally common non-associated chains. The only immune exposure information available for the cohort was CMV serostatus. An earlier analysis of 450 to 750 of the donors showed that most TCR beta V segments appeared in productive rearrangements either about 87% or about 30% of the time, which broadly matched IMGT annotations. According to a later analysis, TCR association rates differed among HLA loci, with DRB1 alleles showing the most associated TCRs and HLA-C alleles showing the fewest. In a later genetic analysis, a missense DCLRE1C variant was associated with V-gene and J-gene trimming of TCR beta chains, and the association was replicated in an independent cohort. Only TCR beta chains were sequenced in this cohort, and the absence of alpha or paired-chain data limited detectable features. A further reported finding was that TCR beta sequences accurately predicted the HLA-A and HLA-B alleles for most subjects in the first cohort. Linkage disequilibrium might explain the correlated functional status among segregating V segments, but an unknown experimental factor could not be ruled out. A group of highly shared sequence variants was considered likely to be a technical artifact of the sequencing pipeline. Assigning TCR associations to individual alleles was difficult when HLA alleles, especially DR and DQ, strongly co-occurred. A later analysis found that most CMV-associated TCR beta chains appeared HLA-restricted, with HLA associations seemingly driven largely by CMV exposure. In the study, some 160 TCR beta chains were listed as associated with cytomegalovirus. Most TCR sequences were observed very rarely across donors, whereas some public TCRs were present in many individuals. Roughly uniform sequencing depth across donors was assumed in presence/absence analyses, although this assumption may not hold. In a later analysis, several top co-occurrence clusters were reported to appear linked to parvovirus B19, influenza, CMV and Epstein-Barr virus.

The library relied on the immunoSEQ multiplex PCR assay. For the multiplex PCR, a mixture combining 60 forward primers for TCR Vbeta segments and 13 reverse primers for TCR Jbeta segments was used. The CDR3 region of rearranged TCR beta genes was amplified from genomic DNA by a multiplex PCR assay. Amplified TCR beta libraries were sequenced as 87-base-pair reads on the Illumina HiSeq System. From the authors' description of their analysis: A later analysis counted approximately 74 million unique TCR beta chains across the 550 to 750 repertoires, and roughly 10 million of these chains were shared by at least two donors. Raw reads were error-corrected and collapsed into unique sequences with a nearest-neighbor algorithm that merged closely related sequences to remove PCR and sequencing errors. Alignment of CDR3 sequences to IMGT reference sequences was used to assign V, D and J gene segments. Each retained sequence needed at least a six-nucleotide match to both a V gene segment and a J gene segment. Rearrangements were classified as productive when the CDR3 lacked stop codons and remained in frame with V and J, and all other rearrangements were classified as non-productive. CDR3 was defined by IMGT convention, running from the second conserved V-encoded cysteine to the conserved J-encoded phenylalanine. The earlier analysis of fewer than 700 of the donors excluded sequences that lacked an unambiguous match to a single V gene segment. An earlier analysis of a few hundred of the donors called V segments functional above 56.7% productive rearrangements and segregating when the between-donor standard deviation exceeded 5%. A statistical classification framework was built for diagnosing cytomegalovirus status from the catalog of TCR beta chain sequences. V and J gene assignment, in a later analysis, came from comparing TCR nucleotide sequences with IMGT/GENE-DB human TR gene sequences. A later analysis assigned CDR3 sequences and most-parsimonious VDJ recombination scenarios with the TCRdist pipeline. In a later analysis, every TCR beta chain was defined by the combination of its CDR3 amino acid sequence and its V-gene family, and reads without a unique V-gene family were dropped. As a way to deal with suspected cross-contamination and a sequencing artifact, a later analysis dropped nearly 600 nucleotide sequences that were highly shared and had low generation probability. In a later analysis, a clonal expansion index was calculated for each public chain from normalized within-repertoire ranks of inferred template counts. Generation probabilities in a later analysis came from a VDJ recombination model fitted to out-of-frame rearrangements, and those results were checked against IGoR. In a later analysis, hypergeometric tests were used to score TCR-TCR, TCR-HLA and TCR-CMV co-occurrence, with a repertoire-size bias correction applied to TCR pairs. To estimate false discovery rates, a later analysis permuted the HLA or CMV assignments 20 times. In a later analysis, co-occurring TCRs were grouped with DBSCAN, and TCRdist sequence similarity was added when clustering was performed within HLA-allele-positive subsets. For co-occurrence clustering, repertoires with fewer than 30,000 or more than 120,000 public chains were excluded, along with about five repertoires with anomalous nucleotide sharing. The clones in this table, taken by TCRdb from immuneACCESS, are in-frame only. Not every clone is retained; where verified, under half of the shortfall comes from an unresolved V gene, and the cause of the rest is unknown. The V and J calls and the clone size are those of that table, but D and trimming were determined from the DNA. For this sample the table gives 130,000 or so clones, of which 73% were detected only once. Approximately 2.1% of the sample is taken by the ten largest.

The cohort comprised some 680 healthy bone marrow donors. All cohort members were sampled while nominally healthy, although unrecorded immune exposures were likely present. The donor tested CMV seropositive and was one of the 289 seropositive cohort members. A peripheral blood sample was provided by each donor, and peripheral blood mononuclear cells were used for TCR beta sequencing. Genomic DNA was extracted from the blood cell samples with the Qiagen DNeasy Blood Extraction Kit. In the case of this clone: Its antigen target is currently unknown. No clone much larger than this one lies a single base away; base qualities are absent.

What was sequenced was PBMCs. The TCR originated in a middle-aged woman in good health and CMV-seropositive.

The CDR3 region has the sequence CASSFGQIEKLFF. The DNA sequence is as follows: TGTGCCAGCAGCTTTGGACAGATTGAAAAACTGTTTTTT. The V and J genes are TRBV5-6 and TRBJ1-4; TRBD1 might be the D gene, on 6 matching bases. Its CDR3 holds 13 amino acids, cysteine through phenylalanine. The kept DNA is CDR3 alone, 39 bases in frame from the first base. Deletion took 2 bases off V and 7 bases off J, with a span of 9 bases between the germline ends. CDR1 and CDR2 are read off the germline V gene as SGHDT and YYEEEE.